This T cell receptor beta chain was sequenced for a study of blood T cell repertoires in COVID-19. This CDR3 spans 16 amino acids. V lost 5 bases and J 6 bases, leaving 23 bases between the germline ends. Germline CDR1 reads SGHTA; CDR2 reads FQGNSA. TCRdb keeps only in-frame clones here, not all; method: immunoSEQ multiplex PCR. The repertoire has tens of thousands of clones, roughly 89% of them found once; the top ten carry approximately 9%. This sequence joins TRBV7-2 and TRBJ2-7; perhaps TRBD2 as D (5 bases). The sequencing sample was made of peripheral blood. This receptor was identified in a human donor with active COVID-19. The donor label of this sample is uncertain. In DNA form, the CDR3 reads TGTGCCAGCAGCCCCGTATCTCAAGGGAGACGTGGCGAGCAGTACTTC. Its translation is CASSPVSQGRRGEQYF.